The subject of this entry is one TCR beta chain. Trimming left V 1 base short and J 9 bases short, with 10 bases between. The CDR3 has 12 residues. The V gene's germline CDR1 is LGHDT and CDR2 YNNKEL (reference sequence). This record belongs to a study of blood T cell repertoires in COVID-19. Clones were sequenced by immunoSEQ multiplex PCR, and TCRdb holds only the in-frame ones, with some missing. The repertoire includes over 90,000 clones, around 87% of them detected once, and about 20% sits in the top ten. The TCR originated in a human donor in a cohort sampled during active COVID-19. Sequencing used peripheral blood. The chain uses TRBV3-1 (or the pseudogene TRBV3-2) and TRBJ2-7; D is possibly TRBD1 (5 bases). Here the CDR3 reads CASSQATGTQYF. Written as DNA, the CDR3 is TGTGCCAGCAGCCAAGCTACAGGAACGCAGTACTTC.